The 3 T cell receptor beta chains listed next were all sequenced from one sample in a study of identical twins (dated by TCRdb to 2016 to 2017). The library was made by 5' RACE. Sequencing used an Illumina HiSeq 2000. In-frame beta chains were kept once TCRdb had trimmed the public reads at Q25 with fastp and called clones with MiXCR. CDR3 protein sequences are deduplicated, and each keeps its most common genes and DNA. The sample profile shows 150,000 or so distinct CDR3 sequences; approximately 3.5% of them were found once. The top ten hold more than 7% of the sample. The sequenced sample was memory T cells sorted from blood. In light of the paper, this sample's cell subset or site label describes: CD45RO+ enriched T cells. Every receptor here comes from a young man in good health.

This clonotype was detected only a few times. This chain uses TRBV11-3 with TRBJ2-7, with D unresolved. V gave up 5 bases and J gave up 6 bases, with 14 bases separating them. The CDR3 length is 13 residues. The germline CDR1 and CDR2 sequences are SGHNT and YENEEA. Here the CDR3 DNA reads TGTGCCAGCAGCGCGTCCTCCCGAGGCGAGCAGTACTTC. It encodes CASSASSRGEQYF.

This clonotype was seen ten or more times. This chain connects TRBV15 to TRBJ1-2; D is uncertain. From germline, CDR1 is LNHNV and CDR2 YYDKDF (reference sequence). V was pared by 5 bases and J by 6 bases, with 13 bases between. The CDR3 sequence is 13 residues long. The chain's CDR3 is CATSPRRSDGYTF. CDR3 coding DNA: TGTGCCACCAGCCCACGCCGGAGCGATGGCTACACCTTC.

This clonotype was detected ten times or more. J is TRBJ2-3 and V is TRBV14, with 7 bases aligning to TRBD1. The germline V gene encodes CDR1 SGHDN and CDR2 FVKESK. The CDR3 loop spans 14 amino acids. V shed 2 bases, J shed 5 bases, and the junction held 4 bases outside the gene matches. This chain's CDR3 is CASSQRQGLDTQYF. The CDR3, as DNA: TGTGCCAGCAGCCAACGACAGGGCCTAGATACGCAGTATTTT.